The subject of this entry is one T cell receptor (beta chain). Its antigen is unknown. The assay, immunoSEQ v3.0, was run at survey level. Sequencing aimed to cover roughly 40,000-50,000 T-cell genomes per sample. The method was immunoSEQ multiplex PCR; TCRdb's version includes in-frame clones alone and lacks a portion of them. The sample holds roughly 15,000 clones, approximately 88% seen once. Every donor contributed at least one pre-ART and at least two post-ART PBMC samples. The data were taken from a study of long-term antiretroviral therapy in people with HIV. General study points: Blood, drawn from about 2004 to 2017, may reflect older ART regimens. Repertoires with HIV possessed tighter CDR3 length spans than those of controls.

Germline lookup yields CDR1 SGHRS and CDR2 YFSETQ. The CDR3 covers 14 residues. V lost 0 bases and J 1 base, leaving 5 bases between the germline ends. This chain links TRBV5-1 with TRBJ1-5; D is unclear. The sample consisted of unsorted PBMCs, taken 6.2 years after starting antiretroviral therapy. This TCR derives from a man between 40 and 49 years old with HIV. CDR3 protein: CASSLGVSNQPQHF. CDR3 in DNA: TGCGCCAGCAGCTTGGGTGTGAGCAATCAGCCCCAGCATTTT.